The clone carrying this TCR beta chain occurred many times. Libraries were prepared by immunoSEQ multiplex PCR; TCRdb keeps only in-frame clonotypes and omits some of them. The table has around 190,000 clones, about 85% seen once. The sample is drawn from a study of blood T cell repertoires in COVID-19. Germline V gives CDR1 ENHRY, CDR2 SYGVKD. Trimming removed 0 bases at V and 5 bases at J, with 8 bases between. This CDR3 has 14 amino acids. The sequencing sample was made of PBMCs or T cells enriched from blood (not recorded which). The clonotype comes from a woman aged 40 to 55 in a cohort exposed to, infected with or recovered from COVID-19 (not recorded which). The genes are TRBV10-3 and TRBJ2-1; D uncertain. Written as DNA, the CDR3 is TGTGCCATCAGTGAGTCGGCAACTAACAATGAGCAGTTCTTC. This encodes CAISESATNNEQFF.